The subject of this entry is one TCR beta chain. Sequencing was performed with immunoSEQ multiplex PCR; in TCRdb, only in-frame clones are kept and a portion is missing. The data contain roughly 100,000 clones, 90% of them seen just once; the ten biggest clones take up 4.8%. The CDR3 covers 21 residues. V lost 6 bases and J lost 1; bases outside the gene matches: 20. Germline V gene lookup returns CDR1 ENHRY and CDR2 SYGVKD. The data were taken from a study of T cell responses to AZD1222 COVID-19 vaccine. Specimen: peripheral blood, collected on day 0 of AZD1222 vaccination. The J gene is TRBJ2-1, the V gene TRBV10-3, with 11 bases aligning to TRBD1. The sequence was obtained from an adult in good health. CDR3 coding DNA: TGTGCCATCAGGCCCTCAACCGGACAGGGGGCAAGCCCCGGGTCCTACAATGAGCAGTTCTTC. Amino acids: CAIRPSTGQGASPGSYNEQFF.